This is a list of T cell receptor beta chains from one sample in a study of control samples from healthy donors and cancer patients. The assay was immunoSEQ multiplex PCR, and TCRdb's table has in-frame clones only and misses some. Among 63,000 or so clones listed, over 70% were seen once. The material sequenced was blood. Receptor source: a man in his forties or fifties in good health. CDR3s include the opening cysteine and the closing phenylalanine or tryptophan. The D gene is left open where the match is weak. A row's size may be missing; if present it is once, few, many or a size class.

j_call,d_call,clone_size,v_call,cdr3_nt,cdr3_aa
TRBJ2-7,TRBD1,once,TRBV19,TGTGCCAGTAGTTTAACAGGGGCAAACTACGAGCAGTACTTC,CASSLTGANYEQYF
TRBJ2-1,NA,NA,TRBV7-2,TGTGCCAGCTACCGCCCCGGGGAAAATGAGCAGTTCTTC,CASYRPGENEQFF
TRBJ2-7,TRBD1,NA,TRBV2,TGTGCCAGCAGTGGGCAGGGGGCTTACGAGCAGTACTTC,CASSGQGAYEQYF
TRBJ1-5,TRBD1,NA,TRBV7-2,TGTGCCAGCAGCTTATGGGGGACAGCTAATCAGCCCCAGCATTTT,CASSLWGTANQPQHF
TRBJ2-7,NA,NA,TRBV14,TGTGCCAGCAGCCAACGGGGCTACTCCTACGAGCAGTACTTC,CASSQRGYSYEQYF
TRBJ2-5,TRBD2,NA,TRBV28,TGTGCCAGCAGCGGGGGGGGCGTAGGAGAGACCCAGTACTTC,CASSGGGVGETQYF
TRBJ2-7,TRBD2,NA,TRBV19,TGTGCCAGTAGTTTTGCTAGCGGGAGTACCTACGAGCAGTACTTC,CASSFASGSTYEQYF
TRBJ1-2,TRBD1,NA,TRBV6-5,TGTGCCAGCAGTCCTACAGGGGGCTATGGCTACACCTTC,CASSPTGGYGYTF
TRBJ2-5,TRBD2,NA,TRBV27,TGTGCCAGCAGTGGAGCTAGCGGGGGCTGGGAGACCCAGTACTTC,CASSGASGGWETQYF
TRBJ2-2,NA,NA,TRBV9,TGTGCCAGCAGCGTAGTCACCGGGGAGCTGTTTTTT,CASSVVTGELFF
TRBJ1-1,NA,NA,TRBV5-5,TGTGCCAGCAGCTGGCCCCGGGGGCGGTATGCCACTGAAGCTTTCTTT,CASSWPRGRYATEAFF
TRBJ1-5,NA,NA,TRBV2,TGTGCCAGCAGTGACGGTGGTGGGCAGCCCCAGCATTTT,CASSDGGGQPQHF
TRBJ2-1,TRBD1,once,TRBV5-1,TGCGCCAGCAGCTGGCAGGGGGTGGGTGAGCAGTTCTTC,CASSWQGVGEQFF
TRBJ2-7,NA,NA,TRBV5-4,TGTGCCAGCAGCCGGGGACGGAGTTCTTCTCAGCCCTACGAGCAGTACTTC,CASSRGRSSSQPYEQYF
TRBJ1-1,NA,NA,TRBV28,TGTGCCATCAGGGGCCCAGGGCAGGCGAACACTGAAGCTTTCTTT,CAIRGPGQANTEAFF
TRBJ1-6,TRBD1,NA,TRBV4-2,TGTGCCAGCAGCCAAGAACCCTCAGGGGGCGTTAATTCACCCCTCCACTTT,CASSQEPSGGVNSPLHF
TRBJ1-2,NA,NA,TRBV3-1/TRBV3-2,TGTGCCAGCAGCCTCAAGGGATCGGGCCGAAGTTTGGGGGGCTACACCTTC,CASSLKGSGRSLGGYTF
TRBJ1-1,NA,medium-sized,TRBV4-3,TGCGCCAGCAGCCAAGACGGTCGGACGAACACTGAAGCTTTCTTT,CASSQDGRTNTEAFF
TRBJ1-2,NA,NA,TRBV30,TGTGCCTGGAGTGATGGGGTGAATGGCTATGGCTACACCTTC,CAWSDGVNGYGYTF
TRBJ1-6,TRBD1,once,TRBV10-1,TGCGCCAGCAGTCTGGACAGGGCAGGCAATTCACCCCTCCACTTT,CASSLDRAGNSPLHF
TRBJ2-7,NA,NA,TRBV5-4,TGTGCCAGCAGTCCCAGGAGTGGCGGGGCCCCCTACGAGCAGTACTTC,CASSPRSGGAPYEQYF
TRBJ1-1,NA,NA,TRBV12-5,TGTGCTAGTGGTTTGGGAGTGAACACTGAAGCTTTCTTT,CASGLGVNTEAFF
TRBJ1-2,TRBD1,NA,TRBV10-3,TGTGCCATCAACAAGGACAGGGGGCTCAACTATGGCTACACCTTC,CAINKDRGLNYGYTF
TRBJ2-3,NA,NA,TRBV25-1,TGTGCCAGCAGGGGAGACCCCACAGATACGCAGTATTTT,CASRGDPTDTQYF
TRBJ1-2,TRBD1,NA,TRBV19,TGTGCCAGTAGTATAGGAGGGGACAGCGCCTACTATGGCTACACCTTC,CASSIGGDSAYYGYTF
TRBJ2-1,TRBD2,NA,TRBV6-4,TGTGCCAGCAGTGAAGCTGGTAGCGGGAGGTACAATGAGCAGTTCTTC,CASSEAGSGRYNEQFF
TRBJ1-2,NA,NA,TRBV6-5,TGTGCCAGCAGTTACCGCCCGGTAGCTAACTATGGCTACACCTTC,CASSYRPVANYGYTF
TRBJ1-1,TRBD1,NA,TRBV19,TGTGCCAGTAGTATAGCCTTCCGGGACAGGGGGCGGGACACTGAAGCTTTCTTT,CASSIAFRDRGRDTEAFF
TRBJ1-4,TRBD1,NA,TRBV28,TGTGCCAGCAGTGAGGCCGGGACAGGCGCCTGGGGGCTGTTTTTT,CASSEAGTGAWGLFF
TRBJ2-2,TRBD2,NA,TRBV4-3,TGCGCCAGCAGCCAAGGTCCCGCGGGGGCGAACACCGGGGAGCTGTTTTTT,CASSQGPAGANTGELFF
TRBJ1-2,NA,NA,TRBV4-2,TGTGCCAGCAGCCAGCCCGGGCAGTACTATGGCTACACCTTC,CASSQPGQYYGYTF
TRBJ2-1,NA,NA,TRBV29-1,TGCAGCGTTGAAGCCCCGCTATCTTACAATGAGCAGTTCTTC,CSVEAPLSYNEQFF
TRBJ1-2,NA,NA,TRBV6-2/TRBV6-3,TGTGCCAGCAGTTATGGGGTGGGTCTCGGCTACACCTTC,CASSYGVGLGYTF
TRBJ2-3,NA,NA,TRBV14,TGTGCCAGCAGCCAAGACCCCCACGGAGTAAGCACAGATACGCAGTATTTT,CASSQDPHGVSTDTQYF
TRBJ2-3,NA,once,TRBV11-1,TGTGCCAGCAGCTTCCGGCGCACAGATACGCAGTATTTT,CASSFRRTDTQYF
TRBJ2-7,NA,NA,TRBV12-5,TGTGCTAGTGGTGTCACGGGGAACGAGCAGTACTTC,CASGVTGNEQYF